The 22 T cell receptor beta chains given below trace back to one sample, sequenced in a study of lymphopenia after photon versus proton radiotherapy. Clones were read by immunoSEQ multiplex PCR, and TCRdb kept only the in-frame ones, dropping some. Among around 30,000 clones listed, 80% to 90% were seen once. The sample here was peripheral blood, taken from a patient treated with proton-based radiotherapy. Receptor source: a woman in her sixties or seventies with pancreatic cancer. Some clones in this sample may be carry-over from other donors' samples.

The genes are TRBV20-1 and TRBJ1-3, with D hard to call. V lost 6 bases to trimming and J lost 0 bases, with 3 bases between them. Germline V CDR1 and CDR2: DFQATT, SNEGSKA (reference sequence). The CDR3 has 11 residues. CDR3 in DNA: TGCAGTGCCATCTCTGGAAACACCATATATTTT. It specifies CSAISGNTIYF.

The chain employs TRBV6-1 and TRBJ2-5; maybe TRBD2 (6 bases). The ends were cut back, 7 bases at V and 3 bases at J, with 9 bases in the middle. CDR1 MNHNS and CDR2 SASEGT come from the germline V gene. This CDR3 is 12 amino acids long. The CDR3, as DNA: TGTGCCAGCAAGACGGGAGAAGAGACCCAGTACTTC. Translating gives CASKTGEETQYF.

This rearrangement joins TRBV19 to TRBJ1-2; D unclear. This CDR3 comprises 16 residues. Germline CDR1 reads LNHDA; CDR2 reads SQIVND (reference sequence). Deletions cut 3 bases from V and 2 bases from J, with 16 bases between. The CDR3 coding sequence is TGTGCCAGTAGTATCCCTGACATCGGAGGGAACTATGGCTACACCTTC. Protein: CASSIPDIGGNYGYTF.

The chain employs TRBV2 and TRBJ1-5; weak D call: TRBD1 (5 bases). CDR1 SNHLY and CDR2 FYNNEI come from the germline V gene. The CDR3 covers 14 residues. Deletions cut 8 bases from V and 0 bases from J, with 11 bases between. DNA for the CDR3: TGTGCCAGCTTCGAAGGGGATAGCAATCAGCCCCAGCATTTT. This codes for CASFEGDSNQPQHF.

The CDR3 nucleotides are TGTGCCAGCAGTTTCCGGCGGGAGGTCCACGAGCAGTACTTC. Amino acids: CASSFRREVHEQYF. This sequence joins TRBV28 and TRBJ2-7; TRBD2 aligns across 8 bases. J lost 5 bases, V lost 3 bases, and 6 bases had no gene match. Germline V CDR1 and CDR2: MDHEN, SYDVKM. This CDR3 has 14 amino acids.

The chain links TRBV6-6 to TRBJ2-7, with 9 bases fitting TRBD1. Germline trimming cut 10 bases from V and 3 bases from J; bases unmatched to any gene: 4. The CDR3 spans 12 residues. Germline values: CDR1 MNHNY, CDR2 SVGAGI (reference sequence). The CDR3 DNA reads as TGTGCCACCCGGGACAGGGACTACGAGCAGTACTTC. It encodes CATRDRDYEQYF.

The V call is TRBV19, the J call TRBJ1-1; 7 nucleotides align to TRBD1. Trimming removed 7 bases from V and 8 bases from J; junction bases left unmatched: 13. The CDR3 is 14 amino acids. The germline V gene has CDR1 LNHDA and CDR2 SQIVND (reference sequence). This chain's CDR3 is CASITSTGLREAFF. As DNA, the CDR3 is TGTGCCAGTATCACTTCGACAGGGCTGAGGGAAGCTTTCTTT. Supplemented by reference TRBV19 and TRBJ1-1, the full variable domain reads DGGITQSPKYLFRKEGQNVTLSCEQNLNHDAMYWYRQDPGQGLRLIYYSQIVNDFQKGDIAEGYSVSREKKESFPLTVTSAQKNPTAFYLCASITSTGLREAFFGQGTRLTVV.

This chain links TRBV28 with TRBJ2-1; 8 bases fit TRBD2. The CDR3 has 14 residues. Trimming cost V 6 bases and J 7 bases; bases outside gene matches: 8. Germline CDR1 and CDR2: MDHEN and SYDVKM. The CDR3 DNA reads as TGTGCCAGCAGGGCTAGCGGGCCGGCAAATGAGCAGTTCTTC. It specifies CASRASGPANEQFF.

The chain recombines TRBV5-1 with TRBJ2-6, with D uncertain. V was pared by 0 bases and J by 0 bases, with 7 bases between. Germline V gives CDR1 SGHRS, CDR2 YFSETQ. The CDR3 has 16 amino acids. CDR3 residues: CASSLAGFSGANVLTF. CDR3 bases: TGCGCCAGCAGCTTGGCCGGCTTCTCTGGGGCCAACGTCCTGACTTTC.

The chain couples TRBV5-6 to TRBJ2-7; D perhaps matches TRBD1 (6 bases). The length of the CDR3 is 14 residues. V was shortened by 3 bases and J by 7 bases, with 17 bases between the two germline ends. Germline V gene sequence: CDR1 SGHDT, CDR2 YYEEEE. The CDR3 region is CASSSRGHGAEQYF. The CDR3 nucleotides read TGTGCCAGCAGCTCTCGGGGACATGGGGCGGAGCAGTACTTC.

The chain combines TRBV5-1 with TRBJ2-1; tentative D call: TRBD2 (5 bases). Germline-derived CDR1 and CDR2 are SGHRS and YFSETQ. CDR3 length: 13 amino acids. V lost 5 bases, J lost 5 bases, and 11 bases lay in between. CDR3 protein: CASSMSGNNEQFF. Written as DNA, the CDR3 is TGCGCCAGCAGTATGAGCGGTAACAATGAGCAGTTCTTC.

The chain uses TRBV7-8 and TRBJ2-7; a weak D match, TRBD1 (6 bases). The V gene's germline CDR1 is SGHVS and CDR2 FQNEAQ. The CDR3 sequence is 14 residues long. Trimming removed 4 bases at V and 6 bases at J, with 16 bases between. CDR3 coding DNA: TGTGCCAGCAGCTGGACGACAGGTTCAGCCGAGCAGTACTTC. Its translation: CASSWTTGSAEQYF.

For the CDR3, the DNA is TGTGCCAGCAGCTTAGGTCCGGCGAACACTGAAGCTTTCTTT. Protein: CASSLGPANTEAFF. The chain joins TRBV7-2 to TRBJ1-1; D unclear. The length of the CDR3 is 14 residues. Trimming removed 1 base from V and 1 base from J, with 7 bases in between. Germline V lookup: CDR1 SGHTA, CDR2 FQGNSA.

The chain recombines TRBV7-8 with TRBJ1-5; 7 bases align to TRBD1. Germline CDR1 SGHVS, CDR2 FQNEAQ. This CDR3 is 15 amino acids long. The ends lost 0 bases at V and 4 bases at J; junction bases unmatched: 3. CDR3 sequence: CASSLAGGANQPQHF. The CDR3, as DNA: TGTGCCAGCAGCTTAGCAGGGGGCGCGAATCAGCCCCAGCATTTT.

The chain joins TRBV11-2 to TRBJ1-1; maybe TRBD1 (6 bases). CDR3 length equals 13 residues. Trimming left V 2 bases short and J 3 bases short, with 7 bases between. The germline CDR1 and CDR2 sequences are SGHAT and FQNNGV. CDR3 coding DNA: TGTGCCAGCAGCTTAAAGGGGGACACTGAAGCTTTCTTT. Translating gives CASSLKGDTEAFF.

Worth noting for this clone: The junction departs from the called germline gene at one end, perhaps through a read error. V usage is TRBV27 and J usage is TRBJ1-4; D possibly corresponds to TRBD1 (6 bases). The CDR3 is 14 amino acids. Germline CDR1 reads MNHEY; CDR2 reads SMNVEV (reference sequence). CDR3 DNA: TGTACCAGCAGTTCAGCACAGGGACATGAAAAACTGTTTTTT. It specifies CTSSSAQGHEKLFF.

This clone was counted only a few times. The rearrangement links TRBV7-8 to TRBJ1-5; TRBD1 agrees at 8 bases. The germline V gene has CDR1 SGHVS and CDR2 FQNEAQ. CDR3 length equals 18 residues. The V gene end was trimmed by 2 bases and the J gene end by 0 bases; junction bases not matched to a gene: 9. CDR3 sequence: CASSLLAGQEYSNQPQHF. In DNA form, the CDR3 reads TGTGCCAGCAGCTTATTGGCGGGACAGGAGTATAGCAATCAGCCCCAGCATTTT.

This chain joins TRBV19 and TRBJ2-5; D is unresolved. Germline V gives CDR1 LNHDA, CDR2 SQIVND (reference sequence). Trimming pared 5 bases from V and 5 bases from J, leaving 15 bases between. This CDR3 has 14 residues. The CDR3 bases are TGTGCCAGTAGTGCGAGCCCAACCGGGGAGACCCAGTACTTC. This translates into CASSASPTGETQYF.

The CDR3, as DNA: TGTGCCAGCGAGATTGGACAGACCTATGGCTACACCTTC. Protein product: CASEIGQTYGYTF. This chain connects TRBV7-2 to TRBJ1-2, with a possible D match to TRBD1 (6 bases). This CDR3 spans 13 amino acids. Trimming took off 8 bases at V and 4 bases at J, with 14 bases between the two ends. Per germline, CDR1 SGHTA and CDR2 FQGNSA. Full variable domain (missing parts from reference TRBV7-2 and TRBJ1-2): GAGVSQSPSNKVTEKGKDVELRCDPISGHTALYWYRQSLGQGLEFLIYFQGNSAPDKSGLPSDRFSAERTGGSVSTLTIQRTQQEDSAVYLCASEIGQTYGYTFGSGTRLTVV.

The CDR3 loop reads CASRLLVSGTDTQYF. The CDR3 DNA reads as TGTGCCAGCCGTCTCTTGGTTTCAGGCACAGATACGCAGTATTTT. The chain carries TRBV19 and TRBJ2-3; D call uncertain. Trimming removed 9 bases at V and 1 base at J, with 17 bases between. The germline CDR1 and CDR2 sequences are LNHDA and SQIVND (reference sequence). The CDR3 is 15 amino acids. The full variable domain, its missing parts supplied by reference TRBV19 and TRBJ2-3, is DGGITQSPKYLFRKEGQNVTLSCEQNLNHDAMYWYRQDPGQGLRLIYYSQIVNDFQKGDIAEGYSVSREKKESFPLTVTSAQKNPTAFYLCASRLLVSGTDTQYFGPGTRLTVL.

This chain links TRBV29-1 with TRBJ1-2; D unresolved. The CDR3 contains 11 residues. Trimming shortened V by 3 bases and J by 2 bases, and 4 bases separated the two germline ends. Germline V gene sequence: CDR1 SQVTM, CDR2 ANQGSEA. In nucleotides, the CDR3 is TGCAGCGTTGATAGGAACTATGGCTACACCTTC. It encodes CSVDRNYGYTF.

This chain links TRBV9 with TRBJ1-4; 7 positions match TRBD1. This CDR3 is built from 16 residues. Germline-derived CDR1 and CDR2 are SGDLS and YYNGEE. Trimming removed 4 bases from V and 0 bases from J; junction bases left unmatched: 6. CDR3 residues: CASSLGQIATNEKLFF. The CDR3 DNA reads as TGTGCCAGCAGCCTGGGACAGATAGCAACTAATGAAAAACTGTTTTTT.